One and the same sample provided the 9 T cell receptor beta chains below, sequenced in a study of blood T cell repertoires in COVID-19. The method was immunoSEQ multiplex PCR; TCRdb's version includes in-frame clones alone and lacks a portion of them. The table lists around 250,000 clones, roughly nine tenths of them singletons. The sample comprised PBMCs or T cells enriched from blood (not recorded which). The receptors shown here come from a human donor in a cohort exposed to, infected with or recovered from COVID-19 (not recorded which). The donor label of this sample is uncertain.

V and J are TRBV21-1 and TRBJ2-2; the listed D gene, TRBD1, was not tested against the DNA. TRBV21-1 is reported as a pseudogene. This CDR3 contains 12 residues. CDR3 sequence (DNA): TGTGCCCAGGGGCCGGACACCGGGGAGCTGTTTTTT. Translating it yields CAQGPDTGELFF.

This chain uses TRBV4-2 with TRBJ1-1; D is unclear. The germline gives CDR1 LGHNA, CDR2 YNFKEQ. This CDR3 contains 14 residues. Deletions cut 4 bases from V and 1 base from J, with 10 bases between. The CDR3, as DNA: TGTGCCAGCAGCCGGGAGGATAGGAACACTGAAGCTTTCTTT. Residues: CASSREDRNTEAFF.

The genes are TRBV24-1 and TRBJ2-5; 7 nucleotides agree with TRBD1. V lost 4 bases, J lost 2 bases, and 6 bases stayed unmatched. CDR1 is KGHDR, CDR2 SFDVKD, per germline. This CDR3 is 15 amino acids long. Here the CDR3 DNA reads TGTGCCACCAGTGAGTCCGGGACAGAGCAAGAGACCCAGTACTTC. Translated: CATSESGTEQETQYF.

The chain uses TRBV6-2 or TRBV6-3 and TRBJ2-7, with no clear D. Per the germline V gene, CDR1 is MNHEY and CDR2 is SVGEGT. The CDR3 is made up of 11 amino acids. Trimming took 2 bases from V and 6 from J, leaving 5 bases between them. Here the CDR3 DNA reads TGTGCCAGCAGTTACGTAGCCGAGCAGTACTTC. Its protein is CASSYVAEQYF.

The chain carries TRBV19 and TRBJ1-1; 7 bases line up with TRBD1. The CDR3 covers 11 residues. V was clipped by 10 bases and J by 3 bases; unmatched bases: 2. CDR1 LNHDA and CDR2 SQIVND come from the germline V gene (reference sequence). The DNA of the CDR3 is TGTGCCACCGGGACAGACACTGAAGCTTTCTTT. Its protein is CATGTDTEAFF.

The gene calls are TRBV27 and TRBJ1-6, with TRBD1 as a possible D gene (6 bases). Germline V CDR1 and CDR2: MNHEY, SMNVEV (reference sequence). V lost 6 bases and J 13 bases, leaving 13 bases between the germline ends. The CDR3 has 12 residues. The CDR3 bases are TGTGCCAGCAGGGGAACAGGGAGCCCCCTCCACTTT. Its translation: CASRGTGSPLHF.

The V gene is TRBV4-1, the J gene TRBJ2-1; TRBD2 might be the D (6 bases). V was shortened by 0 bases and J by 1 base, with 10 bases between the two germline ends. Germline values: CDR1 MGHRA, CDR2 YSYEKL. The CDR3 loop spans 16 amino acids. The CDR3 protein is CASSQDRLASYNEQFF. The CDR3 DNA is TGCGCCAGCAGCCAAGATCGTCTAGCGTCCTACAATGAGCAGTTCTTC.

Turning to this clone: At one end the junction does not follow the germline gene, possibly because of a read error. The rearrangement joins TRBV19 to TRBJ2-3, with TRBD2 matching 11 bases. Germline values: CDR1 LNHDA, CDR2 SQIVND (reference sequence). CDR3 size: 14 residues. The CDR3 region has the DNA TGTGCCAGTAGGATAGCGGGGGGGACTTATACGCAGTATTTT. It specifies CASRIAGGTYTQYF.

CDR3: CASSYSGRDDYGYTF. In DNA, the CDR3 is TGTGCCAGCAGTTACTCAGGCAGGGATGACTATGGCTACACCTTC. The V call is TRBV6-5, the J call TRBJ1-2; D is perhaps TRBD1 (5 bases). Germline V CDR1 and CDR2: MNHEY, SVGAGI. The CDR3 consists of 15 residues. The V end lost 0 bases, the J end lost 3 bases, and 11 bases lay between the germline ends.